This is a list of T cell receptor beta chains from one sample in a study of T cells after yellow fever vaccination. TCRdb reanalysed the 5' RACE reads using MiXCR and keeps one entry per CDR3 protein. The sample has approximately 170,000 distinct CDR3 sequences, 8% to 13% seen once; the top ten hold 30% to 45%. Material: CD8+ T cells sorted from PBMCs, obtained 15 days after the yellow fever booster vaccination. The receptors derive from a man between 18 and 29 years old who received the YFV17D yellow fever vaccine. Each CDR3 is given with its conserved first and last residue. Fields, in order: J gene, clone size, V gene, D gene, CDR3 protein, CDR3 DNA. D genes are given only for firm matches. Expanded clones get a size class; other rows say once, few or many, or leave the size out.

j_call: TRBJ2-7; clone_size: few; v_call: TRBV6-2/TRBV6-3; d_call: TRBD1; cdr3_aa: CASSWRLGTGMLYF; cdr3_nt: TGTGCCAGCAGTTGGAGATTGGGGACAGGGATGCTTTACTTC
j_call: TRBJ1-2; clone_size: few; v_call: TRBV14; d_call: -; cdr3_aa: CASSRLVDYGYTF; cdr3_nt: TGTGCCAGCAGCCGCCTGGTCGACTATGGCTACACCTTC
j_call: TRBJ1-5; clone_size: -; v_call: TRBV4-1; d_call: TRBD1; cdr3_aa: CASSQVLDRRRDPQHF; cdr3_nt: TGCGCCAGCAGCCAAGTCCTGGACAGGCGGAGGGATCCCCAGCATTTT
j_call: TRBJ2-4; clone_size: -; v_call: TRBV27; d_call: -; cdr3_aa: CASSLSQVHIQYF; cdr3_nt: TGTGCCAGCAGTTTATCGCAGGTTCACATTCAGTACTTC
j_call: TRBJ2-2; clone_size: few; v_call: TRBV21-1; d_call: -; cdr3_aa: CASSKPGEDSTSGELFF; cdr3_nt: TGTGCCAGCAGCAAACCCGGGGAGGATTCGACGTCCGGGGAGCTGTTTTTT
j_call: TRBJ2-3; clone_size: -; v_call: TRBV5-8; d_call: TRBD1; cdr3_aa: CASSWTGFF; cdr3_nt: TGTGCCAGCAGCTGGACAGGGTTTTTT
j_call: TRBJ2-3; clone_size: -; v_call: TRBV11-2; d_call: -; cdr3_aa: CASSLFAPRGTQYF; cdr3_nt: TGTGCCAGCAGCTTATTTGCACCGCGGGGTACGCAGTATTTT
j_call: TRBJ2-5; clone_size: -; v_call: TRBV6-2/TRBV6-3; d_call: -; cdr3_aa: CASSIGTDAQETQYF; cdr3_nt: TGTGCCAGCAGCATCGGGACGGATGCTCAAGAGACCCAGTACTTC
j_call: TRBJ1-5; clone_size: -; v_call: TRBV20-1; d_call: -; cdr3_aa: CSASGGPGNQPQHF; cdr3_nt: TGCAGTGCTAGTGGCGGGCCTGGCAATCAGCCCCAGCATTTT
j_call: TRBJ2-5; clone_size: few; v_call: TRBV5-5; d_call: -; cdr3_aa: CASSLPGGQETQYF; cdr3_nt: TGTGCCAGCAGCTTGCCAGGAGGACAAGAGACCCAGTACTTC
j_call: TRBJ2-5; clone_size: few; v_call: TRBV5-1; d_call: -; cdr3_aa: CASSLEDSQETQYF; cdr3_nt: TGCGCCAGCAGCTTGGAGGACAGCCAAGAGACCCAGTACTTC
j_call: TRBJ2-5; clone_size: few; v_call: TRBV7-9; d_call: -; cdr3_aa: CASSLMKETQYF; cdr3_nt: TGTGCCAGCAGCCTCATGAAGGAGACCCAGTACTTC
j_call: TRBJ2-3; clone_size: -; v_call: TRBV20-1; d_call: TRBD2; cdr3_aa: CSARSSGGDTDTQYF; cdr3_nt: TGCAGTGCTAGATCCAGCGGGGGGGACACAGATACGCAGTATTTT
j_call: TRBJ2-3; clone_size: many; v_call: TRBV5-4; d_call: -; cdr3_aa: CASSLRLTDTQYF; cdr3_nt: TGTGCCAGCAGCCTGCGGCTCACAGATACGCAGTATTTT
j_call: TRBJ2-5; clone_size: -; v_call: TRBV29-1; d_call: TRBD1; cdr3_aa: CSGGGTGAPQETQYF; cdr3_nt: TGCAGCGGCGGAGGGACAGGGGCCCCCCAAGAGACCCAGTACTTC
j_call: TRBJ1-1; clone_size: few; v_call: TRBV7-9; d_call: -; cdr3_aa: CASSLRVKNTEAFF; cdr3_nt: TGTGCCAGCAGCTTAAGGGTGAAGAACACTGAAGCTTTCTTT
j_call: TRBJ2-7; clone_size: few; v_call: TRBV6-1; d_call: -; cdr3_aa: CASSDLAGAAAYEQYF; cdr3_nt: TGTGCCAGCAGTGACTTGGCAGGGGCGGCAGCCTACGAGCAGTACTTC
j_call: TRBJ2-2; clone_size: few; v_call: TRBV4-2; d_call: -; cdr3_aa: CASRLGPGELFF; cdr3_nt: TGTGCCAGCAGGTTGGGACCCGGGGAGCTGTTTTTT
j_call: TRBJ2-7; clone_size: few; v_call: TRBV20-1; d_call: -; cdr3_aa: CSARDDSSYEQYF; cdr3_nt: TGCAGTGCTAGAGATGACAGTTCCTACGAGCAGTACTTC
j_call: TRBJ2-7; clone_size: few; v_call: TRBV4-1; d_call: -; cdr3_aa: CASATGAWGDYEQYF; cdr3_nt: TGCGCCAGCGCCACGGGGGCGTGGGGGGACTACGAGCAGTACTTC
j_call: TRBJ2-3; clone_size: -; v_call: TRBV7-9; d_call: TRBD2; cdr3_aa: CASSPHPQRGGADTQYF; cdr3_nt: TGTGCCAGCAGCCCCCACCCTCAGCGGGGGGGCGCAGATACGCAGTATTTT
j_call: TRBJ2-5; clone_size: few; v_call: TRBV7-2; d_call: TRBD1; cdr3_aa: CASSQGQFDGTQYF; cdr3_nt: TGTGCCAGCAGCCAGGGACAGTTTGACGGGACCCAGTACTTC
j_call: TRBJ1-1; clone_size: -; v_call: TRBV9; d_call: -; cdr3_aa: CASSVFGGADVAFF; cdr3_nt: TGTGCCAGCAGCGTGTTTGGGGGCGCAGATGTAGCTTTCTTT
j_call: TRBJ2-2; clone_size: -; v_call: TRBV7-6; d_call: TRBD1; cdr3_aa: CASSLGTGRELFF; cdr3_nt: TGTGCCAGCAGCCTGGGGACAGGGAGGGAGCTGTTTTTT
j_call: TRBJ2-3; clone_size: few; v_call: TRBV7-9; d_call: TRBD2; cdr3_aa: CASSSLAGGPNTQYF; cdr3_nt: TGTGCCAGCAGCTCGCTAGCGGGGGGCCCCAATACGCAGTATTTT
j_call: TRBJ2-5; clone_size: few; v_call: TRBV2; d_call: -; cdr3_aa: CASSEAISPETQYF; cdr3_nt: TGTGCCAGCAGTGAAGCCATCTCGCCGGAGACCCAGTACTTC
j_call: TRBJ2-2; clone_size: few; v_call: TRBV12-3/TRBV12-4; d_call: -; cdr3_aa: CASSLGLTNTGELFF; cdr3_nt: TGTGCCAGCAGTCTGGGTCTGACGAACACCGGGGAGCTGTTTTTT
j_call: TRBJ2-3; clone_size: -; v_call: TRBV27; d_call: -; cdr3_aa: CASSLLLRSDTQYF; cdr3_nt: TGTGCCAGCAGTTTATTGCTCCGGTCGGATACGCAGTATTTT
j_call: TRBJ2-1; clone_size: few; v_call: TRBV11-2; d_call: TRBD2; cdr3_aa: CASSLAIGGVYNEQFF; cdr3_nt: TGTGCCAGCAGCTTAGCGATCGGGGGGGTATACAATGAGCAGTTCTTC
j_call: TRBJ1-1; clone_size: few; v_call: TRBV10-3; d_call: -; cdr3_aa: CAISEVGNTEAFF; cdr3_nt: TGTGCCATCAGTGAGGTAGGAAACACTGAAGCTTTCTTT
j_call: TRBJ2-1; clone_size: few; v_call: TRBV20-1; d_call: -; cdr3_aa: CSARGRAPSYNEQFF; cdr3_nt: TGCAGTGCTAGAGGGAGGGCACCCTCCTACAATGAGCAGTTCTTC
j_call: TRBJ2-3; clone_size: -; v_call: TRBV3-1; d_call: TRBD2; cdr3_aa: CASSQWNAGVLQDTQYF; cdr3_nt: TGTGCCAGCAGCCAATGGAACGCGGGGGTCCTTCAGGATACGCAGTATTTT
j_call: TRBJ2-1; clone_size: -; v_call: TRBV9; d_call: -; cdr3_aa: CASSVVDQSSYNEQFF; cdr3_nt: TGTGCCAGCAGCGTAGTGGATCAAAGCTCCTACAATGAGCAGTTCTTC
j_call: TRBJ2-5; clone_size: -; v_call: TRBV7-9; d_call: -; cdr3_aa: CASSQLGSWPSRETQYF; cdr3_nt: TGTGCCAGCAGCCAGCTGGGGAGCTGGCCTTCAAGGGAGACCCAGTACTTC
j_call: TRBJ2-1; clone_size: -; v_call: TRBV11-2; d_call: TRBD1; cdr3_aa: CATNPGQGDEQFF; cdr3_nt: TGTGCCACCAACCCGGGACAGGGTGATGAGCAGTTCTTC
j_call: TRBJ2-5; clone_size: -; v_call: TRBV13; d_call: -; cdr3_aa: CASSPLLETQYF; cdr3_nt: TGTGCCAGCAGCCCCCTGTTGGAGACCCAGTACTTC
j_call: TRBJ1-2; clone_size: few; v_call: TRBV9; d_call: -; cdr3_aa: CASSAGSGQNYGYTF; cdr3_nt: TGTGCCAGCAGCGCCGGCTCCGGCCAGAACTATGGCTACACCTTC
j_call: TRBJ2-3; clone_size: -; v_call: TRBV20-1; d_call: -; cdr3_aa: CSARGRDSQTSTDTQYF; cdr3_nt: TGCAGTGCTAGAGGGCGGGACAGTCAGACTAGCACAGATACGCAGTATTTT
j_call: TRBJ2-1; clone_size: -; v_call: TRBV7-9; d_call: -; cdr3_aa: CASSQTTSSYNEQFF; cdr3_nt: TGTGCCAGCAGCCAGACCACGAGCTCCTACAATGAGCAGTTCTTC
j_call: TRBJ1-2; clone_size: -; v_call: TRBV29-1; d_call: -; cdr3_aa: CSVGRAAGYTF; cdr3_nt: TGCAGCGTTGGCAGGGCGGCTGGCTACACCTTC
j_call: TRBJ2-5; clone_size: -; v_call: TRBV14; d_call: -; cdr3_aa: CASSQALSGSETQYF; cdr3_nt: TGTGCCAGCAGCCAAGCTCTGTCAGGCTCGGAGACCCAGTACTTC
j_call: TRBJ1-1; clone_size: few; v_call: TRBV4-3; d_call: TRBD1; cdr3_aa: CASSQVVRQGLINTEAFF; cdr3_nt: TGCGCCAGCAGCCAAGTTGTAAGACAGGGGTTAATCAACACTGAAGCTTTCTTT
j_call: TRBJ1-1; clone_size: few; v_call: TRBV9; d_call: -; cdr3_aa: CASSPGRGWSEAFF; cdr3_nt: TGTGCCAGCAGCCCGGGAAGGGGGTGGTCTGAAGCTTTCTTT